This TCR beta chain stems from a study of shared clonotypes between healthy human individuals. Study conclusions and caveats: It was observed that 5% to 6.5% of naive CD4 clonotypes were shared across several donors. Compared with clonotypes that all four donors shared, non-shared clonotypes had lower generation probabilities.

The CDR3 loop spans 11 amino acids. Germline CDR1 is ENHRY and CDR2 is SYGVKD. Trimming left V 10 bases short and J 3 bases short, with 9 bases between. Cells designated naive CD8 were CD45RO-negative and were positively selected for CCR7, with terminally differentiated effector memory CD45RA+ cells excluded. Comment on this clone: The target antigen is unknown.

Here immunoSEQ multiplex PCR was the method, and the copy in TCRdb shows in-frame clones only, minus some. This table has some 630,000 clones, approximately 96% appearing once. The gene calls are TRBV10-3 and TRBJ2-5; D may be TRBD1 (6 bases). Sequenced: naive CD8+ T cells sorted from blood. This TCR was recovered from a woman aged 30 to 39 in good health. This chain's CDR3 is CATRDKETQYF. CDR3 sequence (DNA): TGTGCCACCCGGGACAAAGAGACCCAGTACTTC.